This TCR beta chain was profiled in a study of T cells in Graves' hyperthyroidism and ophthalmopathy. Study outcomes and limitations: From stable hyperthyroidism, ophthalmopathy was separated by a 13 V-J model. Clonotypes that were expanded in thyroid above 0.001 mostly appeared in blood too.

Worth noting for this clonotype: The antigen remains unidentified.

Used for diagnoses were clinical symptoms, serum thyroxine and TRAb, thyroid ultrasound and orbital computed tomography. PBMCs were collected from an approximately 10 ml volume of fresh peripheral blood. Trimming stripped 4 bases from V and 4 bases from J, with 13 bases between. The CDR3 has 14 amino acids. Per the germline V gene, CDR1 is MGHDK and CDR2 is SYGVNS. TCR beta CDR3 sequences were amplified from RNA transcripts. HTBI primers were employed in a first-round RT-PCR of the TCR CDR3. TCRdb re-called the multiplex PCR reads with MiXCR, one entry per CDR3 protein. The sample contains roughly 380,000 distinct CDR3 sequences, around an eighth of which appear only once.

The specimen sequenced was blood. This receptor was taken from a young man with Graves' hyperthyroidism that later progressed to Graves' ophthalmopathy. V gene TRBV25-1 combines with J gene TRBJ2-5, with D possibly being TRBD2 (6 bases). In DNA form, the CDR3 reads TGTGCCAGCAGTGCAACGGGAGAACCAGAGACCCAGTACTTC. Translated, it gives CASSATGEPETQYF.